This TCR beta chain was sequenced in a study of blood T cell repertoires in COVID-19. All recovered Cohort 3 donors got two negative PCRs, got clearance, or saw symptom resolution. Germline CDR1 reads SGHVS; CDR2 reads FQNEAQ. With 0 bases clipped from V and 4 bases from J, the junction kept 6 bases outside the gene matches. The CDR3 totals 16 residues. Authors' processing steps: Amplification of reference gene primers was used by the study to estimate nucleated cell counts. The protocol was immunoSEQ multiplex PCR, while the TCRdb copy is restricted to in-frame clones and leaves out a portion. The D gene and trimming were derived from the DNA, and the V and J assignments and clone size from that table. The table shows 200,000 to 250,000 clones, with 86% occurring only once.

The V gene is TRBV7-8, the J gene TRBJ2-1, with TRBD2 identical over 7 bases. Sequencing was carried out using PBMCs or T cells enriched from blood (not recorded which). This clonotype originated in a woman aged 50 to 60 who had recovered from COVID-19. CDR3 protein: CASSLAGSSGYNEQFF. CDR3 coding DNA: TGTGCCAGCAGCTTAGCTGGAAGTAGCGGGTACAATGAGCAGTTCTTC.